Listed below are T cell receptor beta chains from one sample, sequenced in a study of cytomegalovirus exposure and HLA in healthy donors. Profiled with immunoSEQ multiplex PCR; TCRdb holds only in-frame clones, not every one. The top ten hold 1.7% of the sample, which has 100,000 to 150,000 clones, 90% to 97% seen once. Sequenced material: PBMCs. Receptors originate from a man younger than 30 in good health and CMV-seronegative. Each CDR3 is given with its conserved first and last residue. Fields, in order: J gene, clone size, D gene, V gene, CDR3 protein, CDR3 DNA. D genes are given only for firm matches. Clone size is stated in some rows and not others, as once, few, many or a class when expanded.

J: TRBJ1-1; size: .; D: .; V: TRBV6-5; CDR3: CASSWQTNTEAFF; DNA: TGTGCCAGCAGTTGGCAGACTAACACTGAAGCTTTCTTT
J: TRBJ1-3; size: .; D: TRBD1; V: TRBV5-1; CDR3: CASSPRPGQGISGNTIYF; DNA: TGCGCCAGCAGCCCTAGGCCGGGACAGGGGATCTCTGGAAACACCATATATTTT
J: TRBJ2-3; size: .; D: .; V: TRBV7-3; CDR3: CASSFLAADTQYF; DNA: TGTGCCAGCAGCTTTCTAGCCGCAGATACGCAGTATTTT
J: TRBJ2-7; size: .; D: TRBD1; V: TRBV7-2; CDR3: CASSLGQGISSYEQYF; DNA: TGTGCCAGCAGCTTAGGACAGGGGATCAGCTCCTACGAGCAGTACTTC
J: TRBJ1-1; size: .; D: TRBD1; V: TRBV25-1; CDR3: CASTRGTGAFF; DNA: TGTGCCAGCACCAGGGGGACTGGGGCTTTCTTT
J: TRBJ1-3; size: .; D: .; V: TRBV4-1; CDR3: CASSQGGGNTIYF; DNA: TGCGCCAGCAGCCAAGGAGGGGGAAACACCATATATTTT
J: TRBJ1-1; size: .; D: TRBD1; V: TRBV4-3; CDR3: CASSLTGVTEAFF; DNA: TGCGCCAGCAGCCTCACAGGGGTCACTGAAGCTTTCTTT
J: TRBJ2-7; size: .; D: TRBD2; V: TRBV7-2; CDR3: CASSPGTSGTYEQYF; DNA: TGTGCCAGCAGCCCAGGGACTAGCGGGACCTACGAGCAGTACTTC
J: TRBJ2-1; size: .; D: .; V: TRBV14; CDR3: CASSQVRREYNEQFF; DNA: TGTGCCAGCAGCCAAGTCAGGCGGGAATACAATGAGCAGTTCTTC
J: TRBJ1-1; size: .; D: .; V: TRBV18; CDR3: CASSPGESTEAFF; DNA: TGTGCCAGCTCACCAGGGGAGAGCACTGAAGCTTTCTTT
J: TRBJ1-5; size: few; D: .; V: TRBV7-2; CDR3: CASSNALPGMEPQHF; DNA: TGTGCCAGCAGCAACGCCCTACCGGGGATGGAGCCCCAGCATTTT
J: TRBJ2-6; size: .; D: .; V: TRBV7-2; CDR3: CASSEGGLGANVLTF; DNA: TGTGCCAGCTCCGAGGGGGGGCTCGGGGCCAACGTCCTGACTTTC
J: TRBJ2-5; size: .; D: TRBD2; V: TRBV7-2; CDR3: CASRRLAGVVGTQYF; DNA: TGTGCCAGCAGACGGCTAGCGGGTGTCGTTGGGACCCAGTACTTC
J: TRBJ2-1; size: .; D: TRBD2; V: TRBV4-3; CDR3: CASSQEFGLAGGPGLLEQFF; DNA: TGCGCCAGCAGCCAAGAGTTCGGACTAGCGGGAGGGCCCGGGTTATTGGAGCAGTTCTTC
J: TRBJ2-2; size: .; D: .; V: TRBV4-3; CDR3: CASSQEASGELFF; DNA: TGCGCCAGCAGCCAAGAAGCGTCCGGGGAGCTGTTTTTT
J: TRBJ2-1; size: .; D: TRBD1; V: TRBV4-1; CDR3: CASSQGGAGGALSSYNEQFF; DNA: TGCGCCAGCAGCCAAGGGGGGGCAGGGGGCGCCTTAAGCTCCTACAATGAGCAGTTCTTC
J: TRBJ2-6; size: .; D: .; V: TRBV28; CDR3: CAIGDRNSGANVLTF; DNA: TGTGCCATCGGCGACAGGAACTCTGGGGCCAACGTCCTGACTTTC
J: TRBJ1-5; size: .; D: TRBD1; V: TRBV6-4; CDR3: CASSDTGEQPQHF; DNA: TGTGCCAGCAGTGACACAGGGGAACAGCCCCAGCATTTT
J: TRBJ2-1; size: .; D: TRBD2; V: TRBV4-1; CDR3: CASRLAGGDEQFF; DNA: TGCGCCAGCAGACTAGCGGGAGGTGATGAGCAGTTCTTC
J: TRBJ1-4; size: .; D: .; V: TRBV7-2; CDR3: CASSSADNPNEKLFF; DNA: TGTGCCAGCAGCTCAGCAGACAACCCTAATGAAAAACTGTTTTTT
J: TRBJ2-3; size: .; D: .; V: TRBV2; CDR3: CASSEFGRDTQYF; DNA: TGTGCCAGCAGTGAATTCGGGAGAGATACGCAGTATTTT
J: TRBJ1-5; size: .; D: .; V: TRBV10-3; CDR3: CAISETVGNKAQHF; DNA: TGTGCCATCAGTGAGACCGTCGGGAATAAGGCCCAGCATTTT
J: TRBJ2-7; size: .; D: TRBD1; V: TRBV7-2; CDR3: CASSRSGQGSYEQYF; DNA: TGTGCCAGCAGCCGTTCGGGACAGGGATCCTACGAGCAGTACTTC
J: TRBJ2-3; size: .; D: TRBD2; V: TRBV30; CDR3: CAWSRLAGSDTQYF; DNA: TGTGCCTGGAGTAGACTAGCGGGGTCAGATACGCAGTATTTT
J: TRBJ2-1; size: .; D: TRBD2; V: TRBV28; CDR3: CASIVTSGPYNEQFF; DNA: TGTGCCAGCATCGTAACTAGCGGGCCCTACAATGAGCAGTTCTTC
J: TRBJ1-6; size: .; D: .; V: TRBV27; CDR3: CASTSNTANSPLHF; DNA: TGTGCCAGCACTTCTAACACAGCCAATTCACCCCTCCACTTT
J: TRBJ1-1; size: .; D: .; V: TRBV7-9; CDR3: CASSLGGGNTEAFF; DNA: TGTGCCAGCAGCTTAGGCGGGGGGAACACTGAAGCTTTCTTT
J: TRBJ2-7; size: .; D: TRBD2; V: TRBV2; CDR3: CASRETSVISYEQYF; DNA: TGTGCCAGCAGGGAAACTAGCGTTATCTCCTACGAGCAGTACTTC
J: TRBJ2-3; size: .; D: TRBD1; V: TRBV4-2; CDR3: CASSSETGQGTDTQYF; DNA: TGTGCCAGCAGCTCAGAGACGGGACAGGGAACAGATACGCAGTATTTT
J: TRBJ1-4; size: .; D: .; V: TRBV4-1; CDR3: CASSLQQEGEKLFF; DNA: TGCGCCAGCAGCCTGCAACAGGAGGGGGAAAAACTGTTTTTT
J: TRBJ2-7; size: .; D: TRBD1; V: TRBV27; CDR3: CASGPGQVYEQYF; DNA: TGTGCCAGCGGGCCGGGACAGGTCTACGAGCAGTACTTC
J: TRBJ2-7; size: .; D: TRBD2; V: TRBV7-2; CDR3: CASSLGTSASYEQYF; DNA: TGTGCCAGCAGCTTAGGGACTAGCGCCTCCTACGAGCAGTACTTC
J: TRBJ2-1; size: .; D: TRBD2; V: TRBV4-2; CDR3: CASSVLAGAYNEQFF; DNA: TGTGCCAGCAGCGTACTAGCGGGAGCCTACAATGAGCAGTTCTTC
J: TRBJ2-1; size: .; D: .; V: TRBV4-3; CDR3: CASSQREDEQFF; DNA: TGCGCCAGCAGCCAAAGAGAGGATGAGCAGTTCTTC
J: TRBJ2-1; size: .; D: TRBD1; V: TRBV27; CDR3: CASSSRDRGYNEQFF; DNA: TGTGCCAGCAGCTCCCGGGACAGGGGTTACAATGAGCAGTTCTTC
J: TRBJ1-1; size: .; D: .; V: TRBV19; CDR3: CASSFRWVVNTEAFF; DNA: TGTGCCAGTAGTTTCAGGTGGGTCGTGAACACTGAAGCTTTCTTT
J: TRBJ2-1; size: .; D: TRBD2; V: TRBV28; CDR3: CASSTPGAGGEDNEQFF; DNA: TGTGCCAGCAGTACACCCGGAGCGGGAGGGGAGGACAATGAGCAGTTCTTC
J: TRBJ1-1; size: .; D: .; V: TRBV2; CDR3: CASSAHRREAFF; DNA: TGTGCCAGCAGTGCCCACAGACGTGAAGCTTTCTTT
J: TRBJ1-2; size: .; D: .; V: TRBV30; CDR3: CAWRQANYGYTF; DNA: TGTGCCTGGCGACAGGCAAACTATGGCTACACCTTC
J: TRBJ2-1; size: .; D: TRBD2; V: TRBV30; CDR3: CASWGTSGTLSSYNEQFF; DNA: TGTGCCTCTTGGGGGACTAGCGGGACCCTAAGCTCCTACAATGAGCAGTTCTTC
J: TRBJ1-2; size: .; D: TRBD1; V: TRBV30; CDR3: CASSSDREGYTF; DNA: TGTGCCTCGTCGTCCGACAGGGAGGGCTACACCTTC
J: TRBJ1-1; size: .; D: .; V: TRBV13; CDR3: CASSLVGPPEAFF; DNA: TGTGCCAGCAGCCTTGTTGGGCCCCCTGAAGCTTTCTTT
J: TRBJ1-2; size: .; D: .; V: TRBV9; CDR3: CASSVGGQDYGYTF; DNA: TGTGCCAGCAGCGTAGGGGGACAAGATTATGGCTACACCTTC
J: TRBJ1-2; size: .; D: .; V: TRBV19; CDR3: CASSIGATSAYGYTF; DNA: TGTGCCAGTAGTATAGGCGCGACATCGGCCTATGGCTACACCTTC
J: TRBJ1-5; size: .; D: TRBD1; V: TRBV28; CDR3: CASRRQGDSNQPQHF; DNA: TGTGCCAGCAGAAGACAGGGAGATAGCAATCAGCCCCAGCATTTT
J: TRBJ1-2; size: .; D: TRBD1; V: TRBV28; CDR3: CASSLTGGGYGYTF; DNA: TGTGCCAGCAGTTTAACAGGGGGCGGCTATGGCTACACCTTC
J: TRBJ1-1; size: once; D: .; V: TRBV29-1; CDR3: CSVETGTNTEAFF; DNA: TGCAGCGTGGAGACGGGGACTAACACTGAAGCTTTCTTT
J: TRBJ1-5; size: .; D: TRBD1; V: TRBV7-2; CDR3: CASSDRDSNQPQHF; DNA: TGTGCCAGCAGCGACAGGGATAGCAATCAGCCCCAGCATTTT
J: TRBJ1-1; size: .; D: .; V: TRBV4-1; CDR3: CASSQRGAGANTEAFF; DNA: TGCGCCAGCAGCCAACGGGGGGCAGGGGCGAACACTGAAGCTTTCTTT